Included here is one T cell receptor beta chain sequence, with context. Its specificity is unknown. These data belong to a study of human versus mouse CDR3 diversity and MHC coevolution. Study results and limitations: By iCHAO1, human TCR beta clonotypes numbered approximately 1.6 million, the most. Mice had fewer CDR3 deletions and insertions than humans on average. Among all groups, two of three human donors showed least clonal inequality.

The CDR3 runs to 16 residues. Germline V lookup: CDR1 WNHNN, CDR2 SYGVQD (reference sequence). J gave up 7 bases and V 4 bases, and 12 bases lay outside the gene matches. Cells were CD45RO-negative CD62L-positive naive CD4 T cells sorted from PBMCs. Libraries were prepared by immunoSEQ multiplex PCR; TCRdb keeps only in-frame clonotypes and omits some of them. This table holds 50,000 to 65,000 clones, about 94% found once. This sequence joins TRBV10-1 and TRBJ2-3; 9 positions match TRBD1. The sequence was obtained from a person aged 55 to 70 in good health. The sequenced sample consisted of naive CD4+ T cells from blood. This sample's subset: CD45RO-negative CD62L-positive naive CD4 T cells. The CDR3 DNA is TGCGCCAGCAGTGCTCAAACAGGGGGCGCATGGAATACGCAGTATTTT. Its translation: CASSAQTGGAWNTQYF.